The clone carrying this TCR beta chain was picked up many times. One entry per CDR3 protein, called by TCRdb with MiXCR from the 5' RACE reads. There are approximately 690,000 distinct CDR3 sequences in the sample; over 5% occur only once, and 1.5% to 2% lies in the top ten. This record belongs to a study of identical twins. The sample was naive T cells sorted from blood. The receptor was isolated from a man between 18 and 29 years old in good health.

DNA for the CDR3: TGTGCCAGCATCCACAGGGGGGGCGATTCACCCCTCCACTTT. It encodes CASIHRGGDSPLHF. The rearrangement joins TRBV12-3 or TRBV12-4 to TRBJ1-6, with 8 bases identical to TRBD1. This CDR3 spans 14 amino acids. After removal of 7 bases from V and 8 bases from J, the junction contained 7 bases not matched to a gene.